What follows are 28 T cell receptor beta chains derived from one specimen sequenced in a study of T cell changes during pregnancy in multiple sclerosis. Here immunoSEQ multiplex PCR was the method, and the copy in TCRdb shows in-frame clones only, minus some. The table shows 25,000 to 35,000 clones, with roughly 94% occurring only once. The specimen comprised peripheral blood, sampled in the first trimester of pregnancy. The receptors come from a female donor in good health, enrolled as a control in a pregnancy study.

V usage is TRBV10-3 and J usage is TRBJ1-4; weak D call: TRBD1 (5 bases). In germline, CDR1 is ENHRY, CDR2 SYGVKD. The CDR3 has 16 amino acids. The V end was cut by 2 bases, the J end by 0 bases, with 10 bases between. This CDR3 is CAISENRIATNEKLFF. In nucleotides, the CDR3 is TGTGCCATCAGTGAGAACAGGATAGCAACTAATGAAAAACTGTTTTTT.

The genes are TRBV7-8 and TRBJ1-2; TRBD1 matches 10 bases. Germline V gene data show CDR1 as SGHVS and CDR2 as FQNEAQ. The V and J ends lost 4 bases and 4 bases, in that order; junction bases with no gene match: 6. This CDR3 is 15 amino acids long. CDR3 residues: CASSSGGQGFYGYTF. The CDR3 DNA sequence: TGTGCCAGCAGCTCGGGGGGACAGGGGTTCTATGGCTACACCTTC.

The sample holds one count of this clone. J is TRBJ2-1 and V is TRBV6-5, with 9 bases matching TRBD2. The CDR3 is made up of 15 amino acids. Germline CDR1 and CDR2: MNHEY and SVGAGI. Germline trimming cut 8 bases from V and 5 bases from J; bases unmatched to any gene: 10. The CDR3 DNA is TGTGCCAGCCGGATGACCGGGACTAGCCACAATGAGCAGTTCTTC. Its protein product is CASRMTGTSHNEQFF.

The chain uses TRBV7-2 and TRBJ2-6; 9 bases fit TRBD1. J gave up 1 base and V 6 bases, and 13 bases lay outside the gene matches. The length of the CDR3 is 19 residues. CDR1 and CDR2 (germline): SGHTA, FQGNSA. In nucleotides, the CDR3 is TGTGCCAGCAGTTCCCCTCTGGGACAGGGATTATCTGGGGCCAACGTCCTGACTTTC. This codes for CASSSPLGQGLSGANVLTF.

The rearrangement joins TRBV5-1 to TRBJ2-5; D perhaps matches TRBD2 (6 bases). Germline V CDR1 and CDR2: SGHRS, YFSETQ. The ends were cut back, 5 bases at V and 4 bases at J, with 30 bases in the middle. This CDR3 is built from 19 residues. In DNA, the CDR3 is TGCGCCAGCAGTTCAGGGAGTGGCAGTCGGCTTGGAGGGAGAGAGACCCAGTACTTC. Translation: CASSSGSGSRLGGRETQYF.

The chain links TRBV7-2 to TRBJ2-7; TRBD1 is a possible D gene (5 bases). Trimming stripped 1 base from V and 6 bases from J, with 10 bases between. CDR1 and CDR2 from the germline V gene are SGHTA and FQGNSA. The CDR3 length is 13 residues. CDR3 DNA: TGTGCCAGCAGCTTAGTACAGGCCCTCGAGCAGTACTTC. Protein: CASSLVQALEQYF. Supplemented by reference TRBV7-2 and TRBJ2-7, the full variable domain reads GAGVSQSPSNKVTEKGKDVELRCDPISGHTALYWYRQSLGQGLEFLIYFQGNSAPDKSGLPSDRFSAERTGGSVSTLTIQRTQQEDSAVYLCASSLVQALEQYFGPGTRLTVT.

The V call is TRBV7-2, the J call TRBJ2-1, with TRBD2 matching 9 bases. Per germline, CDR1 SGHTA and CDR2 FQGNSA. V was pared by 3 bases and J by 4 bases, with 4 bases of the junction left unmatched. The CDR3 loop spans 15 amino acids. The CDR3 DNA is TGTGCCAGCAGCTTGGCGGGAGGGCCTTACAATGAGCAGTTCTTC. It codes for CASSLAGGPYNEQFF.

The chain carries TRBV4-1 and TRBJ2-4; TRBD2 agrees at 13 bases. CDR3 size: 18 residues. Germline CDR1 is MGHRA and CDR2 is YSYEKL. V shed 3 bases and J 0 bases; nucleotides not matched to a gene: 5. CDR3 residues: CASSQTSGGSVAKNIQYF. The CDR3 DNA is TGCGCCAGCAGCCAGACTAGCGGGGGGTCGGTAGCCAAAAACATTCAGTACTTC.

This clone was seen a single time. The chain carries TRBV11-2 and TRBJ2-6, with D unresolved. Per germline, CDR1 SGHAT and CDR2 FQNNGV. The V end lost 6 bases, the J end lost 0 bases, and 3 bases lay between the germline ends. This CDR3 region has 13 residues. CDR3 DNA: TGTGCCAGCAGTAACTCTGGGGCCAACGTCCTGACTTTC. Residues: CASSNSGANVLTF.

The table lists this clone with a count of one. J is TRBJ1-2 and V is TRBV7-2; D is undetermined. Germline V gives CDR1 SGHTA, CDR2 FQGNSA. CDR3 length equals 12 residues. Between the trimmed V and J ends, which lost 5 bases and 10 bases, there was a span of 14 bases. CDR3 nucleotide sequence: TGTGCCAGCAGCACCCTTAGTCGTGACTACACCTTC. It specifies CASSTLSRDYTF. Together with reference TRBV7-2 and TRBJ1-2, the CDR3 gives the full variable domain: GAGVSQSPSNKVTEKGKDVELRCDPISGHTALYWYRQSLGQGLEFLIYFQGNSAPDKSGLPSDRFSAERTGGSVSTLTIQRTQQEDSAVYLCASSTLSRDYTFGSGTRLTVV.

This clone occurred once. V usage is TRBV27 and J usage is TRBJ2-7; TRBD2 might be the D (5 bases). V was cut by 3 bases and J by 2 bases, with 14 bases left in between. There are 15 residues in the CDR3. The germline V gene encodes CDR1 MNHEY and CDR2 SMNVEV (reference sequence). The CDR3 reads CASSLISGQTYEQYF. CDR3 bases: TGTGCCAGCAGTTTGATCAGCGGCCAGACCTACGAGCAGTACTTC.

J is TRBJ2-7 and V is TRBV7-2; 9 positions agree with TRBD1. The CDR3 has 14 amino acids. Germline CDR1 and CDR2: SGHTA and FQGNSA. The junction had 6 bases not matched to a gene; V was cut back by 5 bases and J by 4 bases. CDR3: CASSPRTGAYEQYF. As DNA, the CDR3 is TGTGCCAGCAGCCCGCGGACAGGGGCTTACGAGCAGTACTTC. The whole variable domain, filled in from reference TRBV7-2 and TRBJ2-7, reads GAGVSQSPSNKVTEKGKDVELRCDPISGHTALYWYRQSLGQGLEFLIYFQGNSAPDKSGLPSDRFSAERTGGSVSTLTIQRTQQEDSAVYLCASSPRTGAYEQYFGPGTRLTVT.

V usage is TRBV11-3 and J usage is TRBJ1-6, with D possibly matching TRBD1 (5 bases). Germline V gene sequence: CDR1 SGHNT, CDR2 YENEEA. The CDR3 has 17 amino acids. Trimming pared 2 bases from V and 10 bases from J, leaving 21 bases between. The CDR3 DNA reads TGTGCCAGCAGCTTAACCCCCCGGTACAGGCAAGGGTCACCCCTCCACTTT. Its translation: CASSLTPRYRQGSPLHF.

The rearrangement links TRBV27 to TRBJ2-3; 7 bases are shared with TRBD2. The CDR3 extends over 13 amino acids. Germline CDR1 MNHEY, CDR2 SMNVEV (reference sequence). V lost 7 bases to trimming and J lost 4 bases; unmatched junction nucleotides: 5. The CDR3 region is CASKVAGADTQYF. In DNA form, the CDR3 reads TGTGCCAGCAAAGTCGCGGGGGCAGATACGCAGTATTTT.

V gene TRBV27 combines with J gene TRBJ1-2; a possible D gene is TRBD1 (5 bases). The V gene's germline CDR1 is MNHEY and CDR2 SMNVEV (reference sequence). The CDR3 has 14 residues. V was cut by 6 bases and J by 4 bases, with 15 bases left in between. The CDR3 DNA reads as TGTGCCAGCAGGGTCCAGGGTTATCCCTATGGCTACACCTTC. It yields the protein CASRVQGYPYGYTF.

This chain uses TRBV9 with TRBJ1-2; 7 bases are shared with TRBD1. V shed 0 bases and J 7 bases; nucleotides not matched to a gene: 6. Germline V gene lookup returns CDR1 SGDLS and CDR2 YYNGEE. The CDR3 totals 14 residues. CDR3 sequence: CASSVAVGGSGYTF. CDR3 DNA: TGTGCCAGCAGCGTAGCGGTAGGGGGCTCTGGCTACACCTTC.

V is TRBV7-8 and J is TRBJ2-5, with D uncertain. Looked up from germline, CDR1 is SGHVS and CDR2 is FQNEAQ. There are 13 residues in the CDR3. The V and J ends lost 1 base and 5 bases respectively, with 8 bases between them. The CDR3, as DNA: TGTGCCAGCAGCTTAGTATCCGGGGAGACCCAGTACTTC. Translating it yields CASSLVSGETQYF.

The genes are TRBV30 and TRBJ2-5; 13 bases are a match to TRBD2. The CDR3 is 17 residues long. CDR1 and CDR2 from the germline V gene are GTSNPN and SVGIG (reference sequence). V gave up 1 base and J gave up 5 bases; unmatched junction bases: 10. CDR3 in amino acids: CAWSGLAGGRLRETQYF. The CDR3 nucleotides are TGTGCCTGGAGTGGACTAGCGGGGGGCCGGCTTAGGGAGACCCAGTACTTC.

This clone was detected only once. J is TRBJ1-5 and V is TRBV10-3, with D perhaps matching TRBD1 (5 bases). The CDR3 is made up of 13 amino acids. Trimming cost V 8 bases and J 8 bases, with 16 bases left between them. CDR1 and CDR2 from the germline V gene are ENHRY and SYGVKD. CDR3 nucleotide sequence: TGTGCCATCGGGGGGAGTGGCCCGGAGCCCCAGCATTTT. Translated, it gives CAIGGSGPEPQHF.

This clone showed up just a few times. The gene calls are TRBV6-1 and TRBJ2-5; D may be TRBD2 (5 bases). Germline V lookup: CDR1 MNHNS, CDR2 SASEGT. Trimming left V 1 base short and J 4 bases short, with 10 bases between. This CDR3 is built from 14 residues. CDR3 sequence: CASSEVSSRETQYF. CDR3 in DNA: TGTGCCAGCAGTGAAGTGTCTAGCCGAGAGACCCAGTACTTC.

The chain links TRBV4-1 to TRBJ2-2, with TRBD2 matching over 14 bases. CDR3 length: 18 residues. Trimming cost V 4 bases and J 3 bases; bases outside gene matches: 7. The germline V gene has CDR1 MGHRA and CDR2 YSYEKL. CDR3: CASSRGTSGSLHTGELFF. In DNA form, the CDR3 reads TGCGCCAGCAGCCGCGGGACTAGCGGGAGTTTGCACACCGGGGAGCTGTTTTTT.

The V call is TRBV7-6, the J call TRBJ1-3; tentatively, D is TRBD1 (6 bases). There are 15 residues in the CDR3. Germline CDR1 SGHVS, CDR2 FNYEAQ. V lost 5 bases and J 4 bases, leaving 15 bases between the germline ends. CDR3 residues: CASSPFSGAGNTIYF. For the CDR3, the DNA is TGTGCCAGCAGCCCCTTTTCAGGGGCAGGAAACACCATATATTTT.

This clone is large within its sample. The rearrangement joins TRBV18 to TRBJ2-7, with 9 bases aligning to TRBD1. The CDR3 length is 15 residues. V shed 6 bases and J 5 bases; nucleotides not matched to a gene: 11. CDR1 KGHSH and CDR2 LQKENI come from the germline V gene. CDR3 protein: CASSPDRGLGNEQYF. In DNA, the CDR3 is TGTGCCAGCTCGCCGGACAGGGGTTTGGGCAACGAGCAGTACTTC. The whole variable domain, filled in from reference TRBV18 and TRBJ2-7, reads NAGVMQNPRHLVRRRGQEARLRCSPMKGHSHVYWYRQLPEEGLKFMVYLQKENIIDESGMPKERFSAEFPKEGPSILRIQQVVRGDSAAYFCASSPDRGLGNEQYFGPGTRLTVT.

CDR3 sequence reads: CASSFRQGGADTQYF. CDR3 nucleotide sequence: TGTGCCAGCAGCTTTCGACAGGGAGGAGCAGATACGCAGTATTTT. This sequence joins TRBV7-9 and TRBJ2-3, with D possibly matching TRBD1 (7 bases). In germline, CDR1 is SEHNR, CDR2 FQNEAQ (reference sequence). The CDR3 covers 15 residues. Deletions cut 3 bases from V and 4 bases from J, with 14 bases between.

This clone was seen just once. The V and J genes are TRBV4-1 and TRBJ2-1, with D tentatively TRBD2 (5 bases). The CDR3 consists of 15 residues. Germline V gene data show CDR1 as MGHRA and CDR2 as YSYEKL. V dropped 0 bases and J dropped 6 bases, with 12 bases sitting between them. CDR3 residues: CASSQDFASFNEQFF. The CDR3 nucleotides are TGCGCCAGCAGCCAAGATTTTGCTAGCTTCAATGAGCAGTTCTTC.

CDR3 amino acids: CASSPITGVDGYTF. In DNA form, the CDR3 reads TGTGCCAGCTCACCAATCACGGGGGTCGATGGCTACACCTTC. The gene calls are TRBV18 and TRBJ1-2; weak D call: TRBD1 (5 bases). CDR1 and CDR2 from the germline V gene are KGHSH and LQKENI. The V and J ends lost 2 bases and 6 bases respectively, with 13 bases between them. The CDR3 has 14 residues.

This chain uses TRBV21-1 with TRBJ1-5. TRBV21-1 is marked as a pseudogene. This CDR3 spans 15 amino acids. This chain's CDR3 is CASSNRWGGDQPQHF. CDR3 in DNA: TGTGCCAGCAGCAATCGGTGGGGGGGGGATCAGCCCCAGCATTTT.

V usage is TRBV27 and J usage is TRBJ1-5; 8 nucleotides align to TRBD1. J lost 7 bases, V lost 5 bases, and 7 bases had no gene match. Per the germline V gene, CDR1 is MNHEY and CDR2 is SMNVEV (reference sequence). This CDR3 region has 14 residues. CDR3 nucleotides: TGTGCCAGCAGTGGACAGGGAATAGGGCAGCCCCAGCATTTT. Residues: CASSGQGIGQPQHF.